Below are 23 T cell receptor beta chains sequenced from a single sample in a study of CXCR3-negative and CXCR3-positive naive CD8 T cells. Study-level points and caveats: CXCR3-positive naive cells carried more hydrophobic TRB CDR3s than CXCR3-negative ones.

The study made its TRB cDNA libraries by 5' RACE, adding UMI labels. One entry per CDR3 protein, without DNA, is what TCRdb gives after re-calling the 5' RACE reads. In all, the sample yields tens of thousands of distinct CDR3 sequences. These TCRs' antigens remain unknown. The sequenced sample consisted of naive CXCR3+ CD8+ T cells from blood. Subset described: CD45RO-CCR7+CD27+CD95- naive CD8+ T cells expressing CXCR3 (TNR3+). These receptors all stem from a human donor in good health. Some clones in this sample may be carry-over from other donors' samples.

The CDR3 sequence: CASSEDLILEDEQFF. V usage is TRBV3-1 and J usage is TRBJ2-1; TCRdb reports TRBD2, a call that lacks DNA to check it against. CDR3 length equals 15 residues. The V gene's germline CDR1 is LGHDT and CDR2 YNNKEL (reference sequence).

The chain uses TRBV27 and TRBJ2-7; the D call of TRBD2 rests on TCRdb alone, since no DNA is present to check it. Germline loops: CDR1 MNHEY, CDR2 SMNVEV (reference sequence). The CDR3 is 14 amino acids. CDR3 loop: CASSLGPRSYEQYF.

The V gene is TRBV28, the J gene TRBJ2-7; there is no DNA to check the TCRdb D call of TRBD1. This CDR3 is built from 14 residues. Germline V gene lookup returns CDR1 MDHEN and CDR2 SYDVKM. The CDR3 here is CASSSRVRGYEQYF.

CDR3 residues: CATSSALGQNIQYF. The chain combines TRBV15 with TRBJ2-4; with no DNA, the TCRdb D assignment of TRBD2 cannot be verified. The germline V gene encodes CDR1 LNHNV and CDR2 YYDKDF (reference sequence). The CDR3 spans 14 residues.

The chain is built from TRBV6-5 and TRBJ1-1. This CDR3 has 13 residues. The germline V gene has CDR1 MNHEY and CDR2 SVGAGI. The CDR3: CASSYSNVAEAFF.

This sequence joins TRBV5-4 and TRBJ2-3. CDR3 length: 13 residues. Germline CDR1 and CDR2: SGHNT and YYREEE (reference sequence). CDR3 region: CASSSITGDTQYF.

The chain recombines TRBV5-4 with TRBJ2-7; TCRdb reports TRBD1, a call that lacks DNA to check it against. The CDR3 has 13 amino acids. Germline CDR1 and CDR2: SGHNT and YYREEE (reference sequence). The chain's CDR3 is CASSFTPASEQYF.

The CDR3 here is CSVEDSLYNEQFF. This sequence joins TRBV29-1 and TRBJ2-1. This CDR3 spans 13 amino acids. CDR1 and CDR2 from the germline V gene are SQVTM and ANQGSEA.

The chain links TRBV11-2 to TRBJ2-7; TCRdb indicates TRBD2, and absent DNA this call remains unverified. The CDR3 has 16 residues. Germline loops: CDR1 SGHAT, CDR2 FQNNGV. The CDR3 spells CASSLGSVFPANEQYF.

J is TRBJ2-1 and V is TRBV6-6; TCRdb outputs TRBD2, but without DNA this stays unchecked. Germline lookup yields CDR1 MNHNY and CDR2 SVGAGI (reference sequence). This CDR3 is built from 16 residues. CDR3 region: CASSPGTRRQHNEQFF.

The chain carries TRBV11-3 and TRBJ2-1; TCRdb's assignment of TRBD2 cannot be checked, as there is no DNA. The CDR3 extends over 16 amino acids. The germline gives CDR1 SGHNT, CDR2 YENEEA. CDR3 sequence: CASSNKAGNVYNEQFF.

CDR3: CSAFNKGLAGNYEQYF. This chain links TRBV20-1 with TRBJ2-7; the D call of TRBD2 rests on TCRdb alone, since no DNA is present to check it. CDR3 size: 16 residues. Looked up from germline, CDR1 is DFQATT and CDR2 is SNEGSKA (reference sequence).

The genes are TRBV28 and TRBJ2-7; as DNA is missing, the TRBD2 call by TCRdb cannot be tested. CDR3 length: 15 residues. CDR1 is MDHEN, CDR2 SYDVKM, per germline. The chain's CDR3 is CASSLSRLSSYEQYF.

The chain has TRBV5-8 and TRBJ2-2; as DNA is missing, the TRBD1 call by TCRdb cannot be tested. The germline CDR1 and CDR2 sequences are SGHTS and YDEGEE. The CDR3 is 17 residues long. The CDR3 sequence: CASSLGLGQVNTGELFF.

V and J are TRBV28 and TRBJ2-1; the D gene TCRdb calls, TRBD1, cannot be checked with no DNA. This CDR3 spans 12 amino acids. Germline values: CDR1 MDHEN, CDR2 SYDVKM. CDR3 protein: CASSLSPGEQFF.

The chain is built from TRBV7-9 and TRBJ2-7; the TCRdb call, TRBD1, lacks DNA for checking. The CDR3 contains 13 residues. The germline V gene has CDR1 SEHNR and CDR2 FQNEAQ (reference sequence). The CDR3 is CASSLQAGHEQYF. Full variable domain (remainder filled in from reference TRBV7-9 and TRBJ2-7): DTGVSQNPRHKITKRGQNVTFRCDPISEHNRLYWYRQTLGQGPEFLTYFQNEAQLEKSRLLSDRFSAERPKGSFSTLEIQRTEQGDSAMYLCASSLQAGHEQYFGPGTRLTVT.

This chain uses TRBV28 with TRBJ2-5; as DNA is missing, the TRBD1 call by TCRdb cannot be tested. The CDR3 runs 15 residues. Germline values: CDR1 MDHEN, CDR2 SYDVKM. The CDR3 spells CASTLNRGFSETQYF.

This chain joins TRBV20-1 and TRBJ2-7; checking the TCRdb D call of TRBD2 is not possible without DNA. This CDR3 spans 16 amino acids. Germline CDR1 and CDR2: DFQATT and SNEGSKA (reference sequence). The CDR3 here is CSARDLVGLAGDEQYF.

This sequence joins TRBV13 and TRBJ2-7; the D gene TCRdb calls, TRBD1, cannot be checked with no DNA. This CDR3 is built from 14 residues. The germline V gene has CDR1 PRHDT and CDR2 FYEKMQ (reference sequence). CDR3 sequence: CASSLRTGSDEQYF.

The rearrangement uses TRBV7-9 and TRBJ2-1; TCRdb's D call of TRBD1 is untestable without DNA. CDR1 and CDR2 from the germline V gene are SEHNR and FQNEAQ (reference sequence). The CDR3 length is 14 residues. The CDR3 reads CASSYPDRYSEQFF.

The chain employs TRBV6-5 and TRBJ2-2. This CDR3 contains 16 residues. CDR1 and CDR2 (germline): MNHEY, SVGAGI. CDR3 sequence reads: CASSYRTSYNTGELFF.

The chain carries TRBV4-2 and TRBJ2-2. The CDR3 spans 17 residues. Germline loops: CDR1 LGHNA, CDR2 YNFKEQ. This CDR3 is CASSHLLELANTGELFF.

The CDR3 reads CASLNGVPDYGYTF. The chain uses TRBV19 and TRBJ1-2. Germline loops: CDR1 LNHDA, CDR2 SQIVND (reference sequence). The CDR3 extends over 14 amino acids.